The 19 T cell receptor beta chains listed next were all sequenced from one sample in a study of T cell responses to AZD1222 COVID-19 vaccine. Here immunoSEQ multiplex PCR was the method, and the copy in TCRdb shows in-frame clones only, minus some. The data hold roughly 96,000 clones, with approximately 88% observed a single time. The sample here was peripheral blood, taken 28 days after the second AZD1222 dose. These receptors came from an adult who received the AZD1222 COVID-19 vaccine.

CDR3 loop: CASSRMLGIQEKLFF. The DNA of the CDR3 is TGTGCCAGCAGCCGAATGTTGGGAATCCAAGAAAAACTGTTTTTT. The genes are TRBV25-1 and TRBJ1-4; D is unresolved. CDR3 length equals 15 residues. The V and J ends lost 6 bases and 8 bases respectively, with 19 bases between them. CDR1 and CDR2 from the germline V gene are MGHDK and SYGVNS. Combining the CDR3 with reference TRBV25-1 and TRBJ1-4 gives the whole variable domain EADIYQTPRYLVIGTGKKITLECSQTMGHDKMYWYQQDPGMELHLIHYSYGVNSTEKGDLSSESTVSRIRTEHFPLTLESARPSHTSQYLCASSRMLGIQEKLFFGSGTQLSVL.

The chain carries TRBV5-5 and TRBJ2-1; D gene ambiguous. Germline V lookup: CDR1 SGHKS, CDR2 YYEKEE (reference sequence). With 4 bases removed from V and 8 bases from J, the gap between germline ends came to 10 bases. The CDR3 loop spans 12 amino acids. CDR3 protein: CASSRAGDEQFF. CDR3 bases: TGTGCCAGCAGCAGGGCCGGAGATGAGCAGTTCTTC.

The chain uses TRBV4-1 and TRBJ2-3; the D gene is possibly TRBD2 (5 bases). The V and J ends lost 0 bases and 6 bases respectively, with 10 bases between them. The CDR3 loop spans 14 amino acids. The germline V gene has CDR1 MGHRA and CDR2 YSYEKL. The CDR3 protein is CASSQESGGDTQYF. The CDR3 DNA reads TGCGCCAGCAGCCAAGAATCGGGCGGGGATACGCAGTATTTT.

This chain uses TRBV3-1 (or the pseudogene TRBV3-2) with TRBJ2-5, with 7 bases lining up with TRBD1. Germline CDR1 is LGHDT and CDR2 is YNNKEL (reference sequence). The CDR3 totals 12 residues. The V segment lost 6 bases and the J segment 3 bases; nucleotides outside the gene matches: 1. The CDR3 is CASSGTEETQYF. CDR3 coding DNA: TGTGCCAGCAGTGGGACAGAAGAGACCCAGTACTTC.

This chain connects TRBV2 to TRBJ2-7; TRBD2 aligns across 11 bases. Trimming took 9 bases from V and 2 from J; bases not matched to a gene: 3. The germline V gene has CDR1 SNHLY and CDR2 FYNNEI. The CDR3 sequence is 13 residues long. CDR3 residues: CASGTSGAYEQYF. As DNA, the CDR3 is TGTGCCAGTGGGACTAGCGGTGCCTACGAGCAGTACTTC. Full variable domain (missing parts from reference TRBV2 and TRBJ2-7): EPEVTQTPSHQVTQMGQEVILRCVPISNHLYFYWYRQILGQKVEFLVSFYNNEISEKSEIFDDQFSVERPDGSNFTLKIRSTKLEDSAMYFCASGTSGAYEQYFGPGTRLTVT.

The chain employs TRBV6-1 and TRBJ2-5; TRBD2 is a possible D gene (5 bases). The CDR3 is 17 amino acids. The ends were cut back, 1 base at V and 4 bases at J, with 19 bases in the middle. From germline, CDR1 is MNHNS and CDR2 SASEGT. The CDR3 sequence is CASSEERALGVRETQYF. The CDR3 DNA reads TGTGCCAGCAGTGAAGAGAGGGCGCTAGGAGTGCGAGAGACCCAGTACTTC.

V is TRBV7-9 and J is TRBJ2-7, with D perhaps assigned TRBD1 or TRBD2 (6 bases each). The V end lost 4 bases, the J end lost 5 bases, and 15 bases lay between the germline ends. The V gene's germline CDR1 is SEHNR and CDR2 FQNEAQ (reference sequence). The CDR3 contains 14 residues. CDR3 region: CASSYSEGENEQYF. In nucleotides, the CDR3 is TGTGCCAGCAGCTACTCGGAGGGGGAAAACGAGCAGTACTTC.

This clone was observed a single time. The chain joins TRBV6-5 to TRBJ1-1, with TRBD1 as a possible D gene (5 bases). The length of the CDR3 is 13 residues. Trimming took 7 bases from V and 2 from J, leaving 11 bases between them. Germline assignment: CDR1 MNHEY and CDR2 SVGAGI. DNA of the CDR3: TGTGCCAGCACCGCGGGGCTCAACACTGAAGCTTTCTTT. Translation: CASTAGLNTEAFF.

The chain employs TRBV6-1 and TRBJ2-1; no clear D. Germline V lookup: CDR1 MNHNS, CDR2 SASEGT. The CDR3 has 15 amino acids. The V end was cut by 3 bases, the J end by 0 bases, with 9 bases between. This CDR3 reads CASSDRLLSYNEQFF. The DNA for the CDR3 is TGTGCCAGCAGTGATAGGCTACTCTCCTACAATGAGCAGTTCTTC.

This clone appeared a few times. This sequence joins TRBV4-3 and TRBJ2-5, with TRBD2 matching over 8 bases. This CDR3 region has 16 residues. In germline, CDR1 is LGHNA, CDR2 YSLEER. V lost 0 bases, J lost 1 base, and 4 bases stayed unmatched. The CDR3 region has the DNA TGCGCCAGCAGCCAAGATCGAGCGGGGGTCCAAGAGACCCAGTACTTC. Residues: CASSQDRAGVQETQYF.

CDR3 protein: CASSDTGTRQTQYF. CDR3 nucleotides: TGTGCCAGCAGCGATACAGGGACGAGGCAGACCCAGTACTTC. The chain joins TRBV13 to TRBJ2-5; TRBD1 is a possible D gene (6 bases). This CDR3 is built from 14 residues. The V and J ends lost 5 bases and 6 bases respectively, with 16 bases between them. Germline values: CDR1 PRHDT, CDR2 FYEKMQ (reference sequence).

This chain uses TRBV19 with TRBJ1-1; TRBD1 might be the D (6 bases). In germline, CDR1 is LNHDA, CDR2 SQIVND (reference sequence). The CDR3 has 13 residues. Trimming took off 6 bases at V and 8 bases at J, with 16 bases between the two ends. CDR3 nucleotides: TGTGCCAGTAGCGCTGACAGGAGGCCCGAAGCTTTCTTT. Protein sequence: CASSADRRPEAFF.

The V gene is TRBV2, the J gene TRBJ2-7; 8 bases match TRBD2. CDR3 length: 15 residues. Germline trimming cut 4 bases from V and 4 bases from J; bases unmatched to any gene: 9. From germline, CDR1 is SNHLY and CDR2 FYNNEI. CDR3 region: CASSVSTSGPYEQYF. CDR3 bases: TGTGCCAGCAGTGTCTCAACTAGCGGCCCTTACGAGCAGTACTTC.

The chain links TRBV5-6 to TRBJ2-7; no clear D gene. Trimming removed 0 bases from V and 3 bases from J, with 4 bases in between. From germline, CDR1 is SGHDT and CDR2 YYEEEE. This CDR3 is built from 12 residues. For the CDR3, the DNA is TGTGCCAGCAGCTTGGGCGTCTACGAGCAGTACTTC. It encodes CASSLGVYEQYF.

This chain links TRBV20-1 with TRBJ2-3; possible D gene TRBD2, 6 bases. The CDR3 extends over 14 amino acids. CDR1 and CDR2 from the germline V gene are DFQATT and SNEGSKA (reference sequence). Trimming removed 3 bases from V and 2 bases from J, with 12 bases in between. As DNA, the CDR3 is TGCAGTGCTAGTAGAGCGGGCGCCACAGATACGCAGTATTTT. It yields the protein CSASRAGATDTQYF.

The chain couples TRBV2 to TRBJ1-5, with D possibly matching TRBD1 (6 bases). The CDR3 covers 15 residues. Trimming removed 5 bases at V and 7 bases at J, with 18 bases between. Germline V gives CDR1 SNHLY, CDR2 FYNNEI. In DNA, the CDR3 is TGTGCCAGCAGTCCACAGGGAGGAACGGACCAGCCCCAGCATTTT. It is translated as CASSPQGGTDQPQHF.

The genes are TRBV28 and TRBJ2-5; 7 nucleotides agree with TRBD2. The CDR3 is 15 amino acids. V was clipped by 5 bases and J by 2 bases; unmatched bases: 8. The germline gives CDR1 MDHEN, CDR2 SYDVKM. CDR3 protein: CASSPGGSGQETQYF. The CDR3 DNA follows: TGTGCCAGCAGTCCAGGCGGGAGCGGTCAAGAGACCCAGTACTTC.

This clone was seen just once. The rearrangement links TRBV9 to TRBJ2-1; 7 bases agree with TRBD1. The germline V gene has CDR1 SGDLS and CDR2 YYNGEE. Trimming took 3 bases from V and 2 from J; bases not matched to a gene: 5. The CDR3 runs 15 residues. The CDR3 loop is CASSDRQGPYNEQFF. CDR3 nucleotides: TGTGCCAGCAGCGACAGACAGGGTCCCTACAATGAGCAGTTCTTC.

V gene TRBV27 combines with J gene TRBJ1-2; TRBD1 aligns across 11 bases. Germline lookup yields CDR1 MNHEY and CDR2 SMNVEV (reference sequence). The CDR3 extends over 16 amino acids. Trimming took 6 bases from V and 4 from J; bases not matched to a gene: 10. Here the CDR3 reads CASSRTGGDLTYGYTF. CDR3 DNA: TGTGCCAGCAGCAGGACAGGGGGCGATCTCACCTATGGCTACACCTTC.